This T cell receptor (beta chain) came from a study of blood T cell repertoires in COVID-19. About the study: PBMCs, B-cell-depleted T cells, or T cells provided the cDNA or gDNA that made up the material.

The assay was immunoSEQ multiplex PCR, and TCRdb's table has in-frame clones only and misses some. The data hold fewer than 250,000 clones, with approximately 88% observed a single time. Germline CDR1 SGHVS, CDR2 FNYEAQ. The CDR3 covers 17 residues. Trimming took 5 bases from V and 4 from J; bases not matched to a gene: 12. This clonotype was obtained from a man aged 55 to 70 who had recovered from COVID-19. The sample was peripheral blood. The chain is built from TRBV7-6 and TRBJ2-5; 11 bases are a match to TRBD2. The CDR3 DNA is TGTGCCAGCAGCGGCTTTATAGCGGGAGGGGTTAGAGAGACCCAGTACTTC. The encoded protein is CASSGFIAGGVRETQYF.